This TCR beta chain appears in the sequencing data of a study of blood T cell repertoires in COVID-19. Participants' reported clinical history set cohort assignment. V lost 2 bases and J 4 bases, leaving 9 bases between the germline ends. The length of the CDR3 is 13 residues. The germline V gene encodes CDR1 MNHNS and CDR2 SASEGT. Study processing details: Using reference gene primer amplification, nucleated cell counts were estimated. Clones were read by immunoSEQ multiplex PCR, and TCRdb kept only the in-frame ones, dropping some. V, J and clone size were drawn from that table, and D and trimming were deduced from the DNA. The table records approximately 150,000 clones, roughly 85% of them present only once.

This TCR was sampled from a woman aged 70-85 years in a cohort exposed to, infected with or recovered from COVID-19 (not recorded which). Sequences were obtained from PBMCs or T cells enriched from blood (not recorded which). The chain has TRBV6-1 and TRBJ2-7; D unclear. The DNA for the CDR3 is TGTGCCAGCAGTGAAAACAGCCAGTACGAGCAGTACTTC. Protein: CASSENSQYEQYF.